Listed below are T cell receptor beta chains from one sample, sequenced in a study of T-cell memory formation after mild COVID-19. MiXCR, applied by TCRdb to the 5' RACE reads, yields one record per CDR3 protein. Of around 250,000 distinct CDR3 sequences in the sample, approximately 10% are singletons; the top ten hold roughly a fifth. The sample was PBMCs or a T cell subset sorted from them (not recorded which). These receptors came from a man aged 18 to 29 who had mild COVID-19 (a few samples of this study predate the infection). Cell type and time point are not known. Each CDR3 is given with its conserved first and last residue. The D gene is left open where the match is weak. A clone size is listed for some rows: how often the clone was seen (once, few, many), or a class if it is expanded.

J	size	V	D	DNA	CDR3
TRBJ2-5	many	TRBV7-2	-	TGTGCCAGCAGCTCGGGCCTTGTTACGGGGGTGACCCAGTACTTC	CASSSGLVTGVTQYF
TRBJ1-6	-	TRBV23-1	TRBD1	TGCGCCAGCAGTCACCCCGACAGGGGGGATTCACCCCTCCACTTT	CASSHPDRGDSPLHF
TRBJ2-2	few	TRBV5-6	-	TGTGCCAGCAGCTTGTCCAAAACATTTAGGAGCACCGGGGAGCTGTTTTTT	CASSLSKTFRSTGELFF
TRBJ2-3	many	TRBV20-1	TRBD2	TGCAGTGCTCCCTGGGCGGGGGGGCCGGCAGATACGCAGTATTTT	CSAPWAGGPADTQYF
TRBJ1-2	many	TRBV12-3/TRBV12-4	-	TGTGCCAGCAGCTATACCTCAGGGATGGGCTACACCTTC	CASSYTSGMGYTF
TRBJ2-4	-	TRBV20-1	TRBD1	TGCAGCGGTCCTGGTCCGGGACAGGCAATTCAGTACTTC	CSGPGPGQAIQYF
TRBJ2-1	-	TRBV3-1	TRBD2	TGTGCCAGCAGCCAAGCGGCTAGCGGGGACGAGCAGTTCTTC	CASSQAASGDEQFF
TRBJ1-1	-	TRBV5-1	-	TGCGCCAGCAGCTTGGCCGGAAACCGTTTTGAGGAAGCTTTCTTT	CASSLAGNRFEEAFF
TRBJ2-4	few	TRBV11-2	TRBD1	TGTGCCAGCAGCCGGAACGCAGGGGGCAACATTCAGTACTTC	CASSRNAGGNIQYF
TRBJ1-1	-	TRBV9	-	TGTGCCAGCAGCGGAGGGGGTGTTGAAGCTTTCTTT	CASSGGGVEAFF
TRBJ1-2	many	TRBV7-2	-	TGTGCCAGCAGCTTAGTGGGCAGCCCTAATGGCTACACCTTC	CASSLVGSPNGYTF
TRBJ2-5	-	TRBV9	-	TGTGCCAGCAGCGTACAGGGGGAGACCCAGTACTTC	CASSVQGETQYF
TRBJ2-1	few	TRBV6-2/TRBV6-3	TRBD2	TGTGCCAGCAAGCTAGCGGTCTACAATGAGCAGTTCTTC	CASKLAVYNEQFF
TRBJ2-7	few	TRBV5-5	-	TGTGCCAGCAGCTTGGCCCCTGGGTTCTACGAGCAGTACTTC	CASSLAPGFYEQYF
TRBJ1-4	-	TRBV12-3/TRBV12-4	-	TGTGCCAGCAGTTTAAACGGCAGAGAAAATGAAAAACTGTTTTTT	CASSLNGRENEKLFF
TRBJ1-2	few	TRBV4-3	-	TGCGCCAGCAGCCAAGAAAGGCCAGGCCACTATGGCTACACCTTC	CASSQERPGHYGYTF
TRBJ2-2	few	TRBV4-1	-	TGCGCCAGCAGCCAAGAGGCCTCCGGGACGGCGAACACCGGGGAGCTGTTTTTT	CASSQEASGTANTGELFF
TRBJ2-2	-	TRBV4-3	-	TGCGCCAGCAGCCAGGAACGACAGGATATAACCGGGGAGCTGTTTTTT	CASSQERQDITGELFF
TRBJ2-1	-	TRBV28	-	TGTGCCACCGGAGAGCAGGCAAATGAGCAGTTCTTC	CATGEQANEQFF
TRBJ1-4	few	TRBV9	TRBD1	TGTGCCAGCAGCGTATCGACAGGGGAAGAAAAACTGTTTTTT	CASSVSTGEEKLFF
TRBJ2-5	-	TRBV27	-	TGTGCCAGCAGGCCTCAGGGCGCCCAAGAGACCCAGTACTTC	CASRPQGAQETQYF
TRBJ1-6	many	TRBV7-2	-	TGTGCCAGCAGCTTAATTGGGGGCAGGCCCCTCCACTTT	CASSLIGGRPLHF
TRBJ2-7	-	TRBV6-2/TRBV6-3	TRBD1	TGTGCCAGCAGTACCCGGACAGGCGGAGGTCGCGAGCAGTACTTC	CASSTRTGGGREQYF
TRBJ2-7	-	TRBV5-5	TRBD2	TGTGCCAGCAGCCTCGGGACTAGATACGAGCAGTACTTC	CASSLGTRYEQYF
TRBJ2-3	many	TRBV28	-	TGTGCCAGCAGCCCGGAGAGTAGCACAGATACGCAGTATTTT	CASSPESSTDTQYF
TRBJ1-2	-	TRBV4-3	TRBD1	TGCGCCAGCAGCCGCTCGGACAGGTCCCTGGTCTATGGCTACACCTTC	CASSRSDRSLVYGYTF
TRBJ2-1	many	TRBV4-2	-	TGTGCCAGCAGCCAAGCAGGGAAATACAATGAGCAGTTCTTC	CASSQAGKYNEQFF
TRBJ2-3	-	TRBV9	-	TGTGCCAGCAGCGTAGAGGGCGACAGCACAGATACGCAGTATTTT	CASSVEGDSTDTQYF
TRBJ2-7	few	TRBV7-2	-	TGTGCCAGCAGCCCCCTTCCAGGATCGTACGAGCAGTACTTC	CASSPLPGSYEQYF
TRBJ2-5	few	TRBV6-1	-	TGTGCCAGCAGTGAATACCCCCTAAAGGGGGAGACCCAGTACTTC	CASSEYPLKGETQYF
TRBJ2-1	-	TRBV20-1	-	TGCAGTGCTAGGAGCACAGGGCTGAGGAATGAGCAGTTCTTC	CSARSTGLRNEQFF
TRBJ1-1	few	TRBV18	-	TGTGCCAGCTCAGTCCGGGATACGAACACTGAAGCTTTCTTT	CASSVRDTNTEAFF
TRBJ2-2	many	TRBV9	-	TGTGCCAGCAGCCCTAGACCGGAACCGAACACCGGGGAGCTGTTTTTT	CASSPRPEPNTGELFF
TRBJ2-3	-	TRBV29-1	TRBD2	TGCAGCGTTGATTTAGGGAGGGCCCAGTATTTT	CSVDLGRAQYF
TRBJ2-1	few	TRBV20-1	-	TGCAGTGCTGGACTCCGGGGTAGGGTGGTCCACAATGAGCAGTTCTTC	CSAGLRGRVVHNEQFF
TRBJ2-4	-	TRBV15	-	TGTGCCACCAGCAGATCGGATGGGCGGGAAAACATTCAGTACTTC	CATSRSDGRENIQYF
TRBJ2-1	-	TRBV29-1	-	TGCAGCGTTGTTGGCGGGAATGAGCAGTTCTTC	CSVVGGNEQFF
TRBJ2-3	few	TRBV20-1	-	TGCAGTGCTCCATTGATATCAGATACGCAGTATTTT	CSAPLISDTQYF
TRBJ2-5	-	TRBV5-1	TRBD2	TGCGCCAGCAGCCGTGGGACTAGCGGGGGTTCACAAGAGACCCAGTACTTC	CASSRGTSGGSQETQYF
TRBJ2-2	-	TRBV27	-	TGTGCCAGCAGGCATACCGGGGACACCGGGGAGCTGTTTTTT	CASRHTGDTGELFF
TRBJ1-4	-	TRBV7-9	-	TGTGCCAGCAGCTTCGGGTACAGCCTAAATGAAAAACTGTTTTTT	CASSFGYSLNEKLFF
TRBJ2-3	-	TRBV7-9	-	TGTGCCAGCAGCCCCCCAGCAGATACGCAGTATTTT	CASSPPADTQYF
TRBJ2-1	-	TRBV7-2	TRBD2	TGTGCCAGCAGCCTCCGTATGGCGGGGGGCTACAATGAGCAGTTCTTC	CASSLRMAGGYNEQFF
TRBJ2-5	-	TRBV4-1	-	TGCGCCAGCAGCCAACGGGACAAGACATTACAAGAGACCCAGTACTTC	CASSQRDKTLQETQYF
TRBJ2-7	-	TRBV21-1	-	TGTGCCAGCAGCCCCGGGACAGTCCTCGGCGAGCAGTACTTC	CASSPGTVLGEQYF